Listed below are T cell receptor beta chains from one sample, sequenced in a study of PD-L1 blockade in urothelial cancer. TCRdb's table, derived via immunoSEQ multiplex PCR, lists solely in-frame clones and lacks some. The sample consists of about 72,000 clones, approximately 84% of them appearing once. This specimen consisted of PBMCs, obtained around atezolizumab (anti-PD-L1) treatment. These receptors originate from a man in his 60s with urothelial cancer. Both conserved end residues are part of each CDR3. D genes are given only for firm matches. Size is stated for part of the rows, as once, few or many counts, or as a class when the clone is expanded.

v_gene	j_gene	len	abundance	d_gene	CDR3nt	CDR3aa
TRBV5-3	TRBJ1-2	16	NA	TRBD1	TGTGCCAGAAGCTTGGGCGAGGGACAGACTTACTATGGCTACACCTTC	CARSLGEGQTYYGYTF
TRBV11-2	TRBJ1-6	15	NA	TRBD1	TGTGCCAGCAGCTTATACAGGGGACCAAATTCACCCCTCCACTTT	CASSLYRGPNSPLHF
TRBV7-2	TRBJ1-5	16	NA	NA	TGTGCCAGCAGCTTAGTTACAGGTTTTAGCAATCAGCCCCAGCATTTT	CASSLVTGFSNQPQHF
TRBV18	TRBJ2-7	15	NA	TRBD2	TGTGCCAGCTCCCCGACTAGCGGGGGGGCCAACGAGCAGTACTTC	CASSPTSGGANEQYF
TRBV6-1	TRBJ1-2	13	NA	NA	TGTGCCAGCACTCTCAAAGGAGTCCATGGCTACACCTTC	CASTLKGVHGYTF
TRBV27	TRBJ2-7	15	NA	TRBD1	TGTGCCAGCAGCCTTCCCGGGACAGGGGGCCACGAGCAGTACTTC	CASSLPGTGGHEQYF
TRBV19	TRBJ2-7	15	NA	TRBD1	TGTGCCAGTAGTCGGTTCGGGACAGGGTTTGGCGAGCAGTACTTC	CASSRFGTGFGEQYF
TRBV18	TRBJ2-3	14	NA	TRBD1	TGTGCCAGCTCACCGGGACAGGGCGCAGATACGCAGTATTTT	CASSPGQGADTQYF
TRBV7-8	TRBJ2-1	14	NA	NA	TGTGCCAGCAGCTTAAGAGGTATAGACTATGAGCAGTTCTTC	CASSLRGIDYEQFF
TRBV7-7	TRBJ2-7	14	NA	NA	TGTGCTAGCAGCTTAGGAGGACAGTCCTACGAGCAGTACTTC	CASSLGGQSYEQYF
TRBV5-8	TRBJ2-5	18	NA	TRBD2	TGTGCCAGCAGTTTGTATCGCGGGGGGGGAGAGGTCGGAGAGACCCAGTACTTC	CASSLYRGGGEVGETQYF
TRBV5-8	TRBJ2-2	15	NA	TRBD1	TGTGCCAGCAGCTTGGGACAGGGGTTCACCGGGAAGCTGTTTTTT	CASSLGQGFTGKLFF
TRBV7-8	TRBJ1-2	15	NA	NA	TGTGCCAGCAGCTTAGGAGGGTGGGGGGGCTATGGCTACACCTTC	CASSLGGWGGYGYTF
TRBV14	TRBJ2-7	13	NA	NA	TGTGCCAGCAGCCAACAGGGGCCCTACGAGCAGTACTTC	CASSQQGPYEQYF
TRBV7-8	TRBJ1-1	13	NA	NA	TGTGCCAGCAGCTCCGGGTCGAGCACTGAAGCTTTCTTT	CASSSGSSTEAFF
TRBV7-9	TRBJ2-3	16	NA	TRBD1	TGTGCCAGCAGCTCTCACGGACAGGTTTTGGCAGATACGCAGTATTTT	CASSSHGQVLADTQYF
TRBV5-8	TRBJ2-5	15	NA	NA	TGTGCCAGCAGCCTCCGGGCCTGGGGGCCAGAGACCCAGTACTTC	CASSLRAWGPETQYF
TRBV6-1	TRBJ2-7	12	NA	NA	TGTGCCAGCAACCGACTAGATAACGAGCAGTACTTC	CASNRLDNEQYF
TRBV7-6	TRBJ2-7	15	NA	NA	TGTGCCAGCAGCCCCGACGGGGGAAGACCCTACGAGCAGTACTTC	CASSPDGGRPYEQYF
TRBV28	TRBJ2-4	16	NA	TRBD1	TGTGCCAGCAGCTCTCCTCCCGGGACAGGGAAGAACATTCAGTACTTC	CASSSPPGTGKNIQYF
TRBV11-1	TRBJ2-5	16	once	NA	TGTGCCAGCAGCTCTAGGGGGGGTCGGGGAACGAAGACCCAGTACTTC	CASSSRGGRGTKTQYF
TRBV27	TRBJ1-1	16	NA	NA	TGTGCCAGCAGTCTCACCCCTAGGGGGGGCTTAACTGAAGCTTTCTTT	CASSLTPRGGLTEAFF
TRBV11-2	TRBJ2-3	15	NA	NA	TGTGCCAGCAGCTCTTCGGGGTATAGCACAGATACGCAGTATTTT	CASSSSGYSTDTQYF